This T cell receptor (beta chain) was captured by sequencing in a study of blood T cells in healthy people across ages. This CDR3 is 12 amino acids long. V lost 2 bases and J 5 bases, leaving 7 bases between the germline ends. Germline V gene data show CDR1 as SQVTM and CDR2 as ANQGSEA. General study points: Shifts in expanded clonotypes may have been confounded by donor CMV status, which was unknown.

This clonotype was recorded a few times. Antigen unknown. Isolating PBMCs gave at least 6.5 million of these cells per sample. Combining a sample-barcoded 5' primer with a J-beta primer mix, a second PCR ran for roughly 6 to 12 cycles. TCRdb re-derived calls from the 5' RACE reads in MiXCR, one entry per CDR3 protein. The table shows under 1,000,000 distinct CDR3 sequences, with about 45% occurring only once. Sequences were obtained from blood. This rearrangement joins TRBV29-1 to TRBJ2-1; D is undetermined. The TCR comes from a man of 80 years or more in good health. Here the CDR3 reads CSVELRDNEQFF. In DNA, the CDR3 is TGCAGCGTTGAACTCCGGGACAATGAGCAGTTCTTC.